The clone carrying this T cell receptor (beta chain) occurred once. Its specificity is unknown. Losses at the gene ends were 6 bases for V and 1 base for J; bases not matched to a gene: 5. Germline loops: CDR1 MNHNS, CDR2 SASEGT. The CDR3 has 14 amino acids. Time point noted: cycle 4 day 1 (C4D1), after five to seven weeks of nivolumab. Relapse was seen in all patients after autologous stem cell transplantation, and brentuximab vedotin exposure was variable. Best responses included complete response and partial response; otherwise, the best response was progressive disease. Generated by immunoSEQ multiplex PCR, the TCRdb table keeps only in-frame clones and is missing some. The data hold about 4,600 clones, with over 60% observed a single time. This sample was taken from a study of PD-1 blockade in classical Hodgkin lymphoma. Regarding the study as a whole: Patients excluded were those beginning nivolumab under 1 year after ASCT. Prior to therapy, complete responders displayed diversity much like that of newly diagnosed patients.

The specimen comprised peripheral blood mononuclear cells (PBMCs), sampled before the fourth cycle of nivolumab. This sequence originates from a human donor with classical Hodgkin lymphoma. The chain recombines TRBV6-1 with TRBJ2-5, with TRBD1 matching 7 bases. The CDR3 nucleotides read TGTGCCAGCAGGATCGGGACAGCCCAAGAGACCCAGTACTTC. Amino acids: CASRIGTAQETQYF.